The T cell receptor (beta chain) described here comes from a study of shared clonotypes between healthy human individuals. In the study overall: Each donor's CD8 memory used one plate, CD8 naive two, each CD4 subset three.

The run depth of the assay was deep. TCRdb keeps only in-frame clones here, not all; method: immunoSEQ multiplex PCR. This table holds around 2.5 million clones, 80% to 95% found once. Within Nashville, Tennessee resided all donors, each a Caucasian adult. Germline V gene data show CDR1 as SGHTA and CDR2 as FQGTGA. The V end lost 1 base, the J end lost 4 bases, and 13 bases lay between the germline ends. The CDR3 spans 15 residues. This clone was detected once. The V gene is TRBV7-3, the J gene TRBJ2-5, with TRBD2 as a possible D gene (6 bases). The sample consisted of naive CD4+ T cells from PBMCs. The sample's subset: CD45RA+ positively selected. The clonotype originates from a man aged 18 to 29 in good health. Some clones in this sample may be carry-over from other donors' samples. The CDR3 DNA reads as TGTGCCAGCAGCTTAAGGGGGGATGCGGGAGAGACCCAGTACTTC. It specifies CASSLRGDAGETQYF.